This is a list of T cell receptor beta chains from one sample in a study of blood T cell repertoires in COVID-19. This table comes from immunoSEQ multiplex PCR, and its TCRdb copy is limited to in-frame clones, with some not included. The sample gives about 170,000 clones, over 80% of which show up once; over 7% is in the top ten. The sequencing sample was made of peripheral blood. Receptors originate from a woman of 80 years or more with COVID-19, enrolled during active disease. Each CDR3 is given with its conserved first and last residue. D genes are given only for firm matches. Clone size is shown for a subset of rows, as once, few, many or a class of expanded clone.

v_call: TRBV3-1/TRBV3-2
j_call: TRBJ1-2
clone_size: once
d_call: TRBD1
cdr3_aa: CASYGQGVRQGYTF
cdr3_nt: TGTGCCAGCTATGGACAGGGGGTACGCCAAGGCTACACCTTC

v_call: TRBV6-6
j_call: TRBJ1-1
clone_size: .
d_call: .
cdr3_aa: CASSRRDTEAFF
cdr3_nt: TGTGCCAGCAGCCGCCGGGACACTGAAGCTTTCTTT

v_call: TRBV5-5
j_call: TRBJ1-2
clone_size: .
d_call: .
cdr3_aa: CASSLAPGWSYGYTF
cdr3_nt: TGTGCCAGCAGCTTGGCGCCAGGGTGGAGCTATGGCTACACCTTC

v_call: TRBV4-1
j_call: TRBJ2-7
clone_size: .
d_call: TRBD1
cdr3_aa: CASSLVRQGGYEQYF
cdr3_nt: TGCGCCAGCAGCCTCGTCAGACAGGGGGGTTACGAGCAGTACTTC

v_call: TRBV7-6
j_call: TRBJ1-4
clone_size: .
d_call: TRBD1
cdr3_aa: CASRQGIANEKLFF
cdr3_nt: TGTGCCAGCCGACAGGGGATAGCTAATGAAAAACTGTTTTTT

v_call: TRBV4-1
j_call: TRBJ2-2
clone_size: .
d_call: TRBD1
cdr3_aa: CASSLHRGGTGELFF
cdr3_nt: TGCGCCAGCAGCCTCCACAGGGGCGGTACCGGGGAGCTGTTTTTT

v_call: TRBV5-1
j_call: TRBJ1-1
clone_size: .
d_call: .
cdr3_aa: CASSSGSNTEAFF
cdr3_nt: TGCGCCAGCAGCTCAGGGTCGAACACTGAAGCTTTCTTT

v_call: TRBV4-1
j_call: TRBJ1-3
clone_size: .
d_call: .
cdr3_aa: CASSQDPLSGNTIYF
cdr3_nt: TGCGCCAGCAGCCAAGATCCCCTTTCTGGAAACACCATATATTTT

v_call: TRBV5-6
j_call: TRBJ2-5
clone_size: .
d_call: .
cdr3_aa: CASILRSRTGPDF
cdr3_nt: TGTGCCAGCATCCTCAGGTCCCGTACAGGACCTGACTTC

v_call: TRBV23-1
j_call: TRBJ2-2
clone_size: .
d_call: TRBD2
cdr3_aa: CASSHHGLAGAVNTGELFF
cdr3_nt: TGCGCCAGCAGTCATCACGGACTAGCGGGGGCGGTGAACACCGGGGAGCTGTTTTTT

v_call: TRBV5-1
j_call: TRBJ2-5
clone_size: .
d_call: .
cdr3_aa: CASSLAGGGAGYQETQYF
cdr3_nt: TGCGCCAGCAGCCTGGCCGGGGGTGGGGCCGGGTACCAAGAGACCCAGTACTTC